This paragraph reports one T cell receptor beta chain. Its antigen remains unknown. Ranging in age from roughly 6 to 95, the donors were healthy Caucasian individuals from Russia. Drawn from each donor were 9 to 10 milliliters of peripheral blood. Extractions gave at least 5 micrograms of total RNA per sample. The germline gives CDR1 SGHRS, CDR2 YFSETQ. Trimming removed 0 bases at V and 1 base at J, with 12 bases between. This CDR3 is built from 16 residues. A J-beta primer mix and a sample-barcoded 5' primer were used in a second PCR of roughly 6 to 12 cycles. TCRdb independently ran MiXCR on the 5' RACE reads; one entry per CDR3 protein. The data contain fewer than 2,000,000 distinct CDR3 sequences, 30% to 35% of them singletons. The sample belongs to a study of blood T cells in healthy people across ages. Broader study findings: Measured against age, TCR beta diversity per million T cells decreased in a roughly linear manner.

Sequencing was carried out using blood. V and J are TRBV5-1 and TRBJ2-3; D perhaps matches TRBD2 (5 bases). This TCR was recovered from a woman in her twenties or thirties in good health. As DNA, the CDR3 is TGCGCCAGCAGCTTGGGGCTAGCTGAGGGCACAGATACGCAGTATTTT. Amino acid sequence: CASSLGLAEGTDTQYF.